A single T cell receptor (beta chain) is shown here with its context. Its antigen has not been determined. Base qualities are not at hand, and no much larger clone is one base apart. Sequences MNHNS (CDR1) and SASEGT (CDR2) are obtained from the germline V gene. Cut back by 3 bases and 0 bases, the V and J ends lie 21 bases apart. The CDR3 contains 18 residues, cysteine and phenylalanine counted. Left in the record is the CDR3 DNA by itself, 54 bases read in frame from the first base. Library preparation employed the immunoSEQ multiplex PCR assay. TCR beta CDR3 sequencing was performed on DNA from the cultured, isolated CD4+ T cells. Concerning the study's data processing: Non-productive TCR sequences were removed and reads were trimmed to the CDR3 region, keeping CDR3s of at least 7 amino acids. Antigen-specific clonotypes were identified using the MANAFEST web app by comparison of expansion in peptide wells against reference cultures. For clones to be considered positive, expansion at FDR<0.05 versus reference and all other wells, an odds ratio above 5, and a frequency above 0.1% in two replicate wells were required. A clonotype was defined as cross-reactive if the clonotype was significantly expanded both in SARS-CoV-2 spike wells and in at least one common cold coronavirus spike condition. Levenshtein distance calculated with the stringdist R package was used to assess CDR3 similarity, and unrooted trees were constructed with ape in R 3.6.1. TCRdb re-hosts the immuneACCESS table, in-frame sequences only. Its copies lack some clones; in the studies checked, an unresolved V gene accounts for under half of them, and the cause for the rest is not known. The D gene and trimming were derived from the DNA, and the V and J assignments and clone size from that table. The sample has about 45,000 clones on record, roughly 80% of them singletons. Of the sample, roughly 8.7% is held by the ten largest clones.

The data stem from a study of vaccination effects on CD4 cells after COVID-19 (dated by TCRdb to between 2021 and 2024). Study-wide context: In the ViraFEST assay, PBMC were stimulated with viral peptide pools, and TCR sequencing was then used to find antigen-specific CD4+ T cell clonotypes based on their expansion. Participants received two doses of either the BNT162b2 or the mRNA-1273 mRNA SARS-CoV-2 vaccine. Pre-vaccine samples were drawn from two convalescent patients 16 days and one week before the first dose, at 142 and 148 days after COVID-19 diagnosis. Each well held two million PBMC cultured in IMDM containing roughly 5% human AB serum, 10 IU/ml IL-2 and gentamicin, along with roughly 10 ug/ml peptides. In both COVID-19 convalescent patients and infection-naive vaccine recipients, the study compared SARS-CoV-2 spike-specific CD4+ TCR repertoires from before mRNA vaccination with those from after it. The full study included around nine COVID-19 convalescent patients and a few SARS-CoV-2-naive healthy vaccine recipients. Cultures from other donors in the study were sequenced using the Oncomine TCR Beta short-read assay on an Illumina iSeq 100. Points the paper makes about the study in general: For convalescent patients, new clones induced by the vaccine made up most of the post-vaccine spike-reactive repertoire, and these new clones were largely distinct from the clones induced by infection. Only a small number of convalescent patients were included, and no early post-infection timepoints were available, which limited the study. Both infection-induced and vaccine-induced clones contracted markedly at late post-vaccination timepoints, which is consistent with waning T cell responses.

After approximately eleven days of culture, CD4+ T cells were isolated with the EasySep CD4+ T cell isolation kit. Convalescent patients had PCR-confirmed SARS-CoV-2 infection between March and December 2020, before Alpha, Beta and Delta variants emerged in the United States. Half of the culture medium was replaced with fresh IL-2-containing medium on days 3 and 7. Unless noted otherwise, every peptide stimulation condition was grown in triplicate wells. PBMC were separated from whole blood using Ficoll-Paque Plus gradient centrifugation and were then either cryopreserved at -140C or used fresh. The QIAamp micro DNA kit was used to extract genomic DNA from the cultured CD4+ T cells.

The chain joins TRBV6-1 to TRBJ2-7; matching of 7 bases hints at TRBD1 as the D gene. The sequence came from a human donor who had a prior SARS-CoV-2 infection. The sequences come from CD4+ T cells from PBMCs cultured without peptide, collected before COVID-19 vaccination. The DNA is TGTGCCAGCAGTGACCGGGACAGCCCTAGCGTGGGCTCCTACGAGCAGTACTTC. Its protein is CASSDRDSPSVGSYEQYF.